This section outlines one T cell receptor beta chain sequence together with its context. Its antigen is unknown. As handled by the study authors: Built for papillary thyroid cancer, a distant-metastasis classifier drew on CDR3 differences across clinicopathological groups. TCRdb reprocessed the PCR reads using MiXCR. The V and J calls, along with clone size, are taken from TCRdb and not from the paper's own processing. The table has around 23,000 clones, more than 12% seen once. CDR3 size: 14 residues. The germline V gene has CDR1 MNHNS and CDR2 SASEGT. Trimming pared 5 bases from V and 4 bases from J, leaving 15 bases between. The source of the sample is a study of metastatic and nonmetastatic thyroid tumors. Overall study: Where malignant and benign thyroid patients were concerned, repertoires were compared across blood and tumor or nodule tissue.

Study findings and constraints: Benign nodules were reported to have significantly lower TCR beta diversity than malignant thyroid tumors, in blood and tumor.

Thyroid surgery took place with no prior treatment in any patient. The chain employs TRBV6-1 and TRBJ2-7; D remains unclear. The TCR sequence derives from a female donor with papillary thyroid cancer or a benign thyroid nodule (not recorded which). Some clones in this sample may be carry-over from other donors' samples. Sequencing input: tumor tissue. The CDR3 region has the DNA TGTGCCAGCAGTCCCCGACGTGGAAAGTACGAGCAGTACTTC. Amino acid sequence: CASSPRRGKYEQYF.